Given below is one TCR beta chain in context. What it recognizes is unknown. The sample belongs to a study of T cell responses to AZD1222 COVID-19 vaccine. Study-wide results and limits: Donors skewed white British and female; clonal diversity was possibly underestimated. No day 14 peak samples; only post-peak repertoires were characterized. The study found vaccine-associated CD4 TCRs spanning spike, dominant at 160-218 and 743-854. Receipt of two AZD1222 doses was followed by a rise in Spike-specific TCR breadth and depth.

Sequencing was performed with immunoSEQ multiplex PCR; in TCRdb, only in-frame clones are kept and a portion is missing. Here the sample spans some 140,000 clones, roughly nine tenths being singletons. CDR1 and CDR2 from the germline V gene are SNHLY and FYNNEI. The CDR3 loop spans 12 amino acids. V lost 6 bases, J lost 5 bases, and 10 bases lay in between. The chain couples TRBV2 to TRBJ1-2; D remains unclear. This clonotype was obtained from an adult who received the AZD1222 COVID-19 vaccine. This specimen consisted of peripheral blood, obtained 28 days after the second AZD1222 dose. The CDR3 spells CASRTDRYGYTF. The DNA of the CDR3 is TGTGCCAGCAGAACAGACCGTTATGGCTACACCTTC.